This section outlines one T cell receptor beta chain sequence together with its context. This CDR3 region has 14 residues. Between the trimmed V and J ends, which lost 0 bases and 3 bases, there was a span of 10 bases. From germline, CDR1 is SGHRS and CDR2 YFSETQ. The sample belongs to a study of blood T cell repertoires in COVID-19. The overall study: The United States, Italy and Spain provided the acute and convalescent COVID-19 samples. PBMCs, B-cell-depleted T cells, or T cells were the source of the cDNA or gDNA that made up the material.

The repertoire was sequenced with immunoSEQ multiplex PCR; TCRdb's copy has only in-frame clones and lacks some. The sample lists about 190,000 clones, around 90% seen once, with about 7% in the top ten. The receptor's source is a man aged 35 to 55 with acute or convalescent COVID-19. The chain joins TRBV5-1 to TRBJ2-7; TRBD1 is a possible D gene (5 bases). The source material was peripheral blood. The CDR3 here is CASSLGQTDYEQYF. CDR3 DNA sequence: TGCGCCAGCAGCTTGGGACAGACAGACTACGAGCAGTACTTC.